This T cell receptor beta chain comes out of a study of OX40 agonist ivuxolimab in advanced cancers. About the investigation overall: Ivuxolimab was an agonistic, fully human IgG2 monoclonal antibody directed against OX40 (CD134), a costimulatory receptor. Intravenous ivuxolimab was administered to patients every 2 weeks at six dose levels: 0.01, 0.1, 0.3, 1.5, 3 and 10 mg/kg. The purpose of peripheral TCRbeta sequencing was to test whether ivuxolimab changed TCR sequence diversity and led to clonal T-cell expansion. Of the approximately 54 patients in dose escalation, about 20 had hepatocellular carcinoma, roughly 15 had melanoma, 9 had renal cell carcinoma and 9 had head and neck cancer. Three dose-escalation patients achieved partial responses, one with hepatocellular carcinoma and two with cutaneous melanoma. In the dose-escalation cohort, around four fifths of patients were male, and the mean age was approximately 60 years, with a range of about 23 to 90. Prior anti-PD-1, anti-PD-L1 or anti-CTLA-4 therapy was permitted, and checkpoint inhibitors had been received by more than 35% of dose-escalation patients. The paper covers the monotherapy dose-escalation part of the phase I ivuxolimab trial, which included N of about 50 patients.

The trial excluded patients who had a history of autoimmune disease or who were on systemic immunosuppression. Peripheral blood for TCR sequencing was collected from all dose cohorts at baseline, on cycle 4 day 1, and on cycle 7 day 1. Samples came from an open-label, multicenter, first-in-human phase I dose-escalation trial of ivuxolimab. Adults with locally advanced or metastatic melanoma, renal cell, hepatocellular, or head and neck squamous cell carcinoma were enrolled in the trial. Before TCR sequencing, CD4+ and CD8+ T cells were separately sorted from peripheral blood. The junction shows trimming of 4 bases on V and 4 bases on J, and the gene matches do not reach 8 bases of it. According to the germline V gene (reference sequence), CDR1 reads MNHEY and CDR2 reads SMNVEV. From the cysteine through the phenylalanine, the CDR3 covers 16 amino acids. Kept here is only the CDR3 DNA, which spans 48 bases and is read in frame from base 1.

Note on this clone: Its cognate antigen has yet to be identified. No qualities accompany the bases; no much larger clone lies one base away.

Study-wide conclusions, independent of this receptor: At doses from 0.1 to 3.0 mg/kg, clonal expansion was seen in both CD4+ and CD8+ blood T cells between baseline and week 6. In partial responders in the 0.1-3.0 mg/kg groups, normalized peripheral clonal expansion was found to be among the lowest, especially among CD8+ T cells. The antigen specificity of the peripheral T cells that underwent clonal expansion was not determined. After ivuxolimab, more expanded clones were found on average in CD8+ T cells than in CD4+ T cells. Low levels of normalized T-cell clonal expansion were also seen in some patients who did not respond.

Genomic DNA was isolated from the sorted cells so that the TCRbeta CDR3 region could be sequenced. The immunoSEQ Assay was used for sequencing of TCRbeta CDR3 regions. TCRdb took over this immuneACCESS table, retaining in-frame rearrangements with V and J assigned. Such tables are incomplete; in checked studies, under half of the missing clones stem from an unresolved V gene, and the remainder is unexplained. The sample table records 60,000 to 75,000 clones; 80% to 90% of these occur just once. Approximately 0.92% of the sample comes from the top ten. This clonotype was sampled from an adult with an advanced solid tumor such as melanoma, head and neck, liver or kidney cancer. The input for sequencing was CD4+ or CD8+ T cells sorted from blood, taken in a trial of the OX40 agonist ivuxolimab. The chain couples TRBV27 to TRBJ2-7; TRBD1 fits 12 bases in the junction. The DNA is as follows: TGTGCCAGCAGTTCTAACCGGGACAGGGGGCGATACGAGCAGTACTTC. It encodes CASSSNRDRGRYEQYF.